The sequence of this T cell receptor beta chain was determined in a study of vaccination and CD4 T cells after COVID-19. Of note for this clonotype: What it binds is not known.

Germline values: CDR1 SNHLY, CDR2 FYNNEI. V lost 6 bases to trimming and J lost 4 bases; unmatched junction nucleotides: 11. The CDR3 covers 15 residues. CD4+ T cells that had been cultured provided DNA sequenced with the Oncomine TCR Beta short-read assay. Each CDR3 protein gets one entry after TCRdb re-called the PCR reads with MiXCR. Found here are about 10,000 distinct CDR3 sequences, roughly 25% of them singletons; the top ten hold roughly 25%. Study outcomes and limitations: Recorded median SARS-CoV-2-reactive clonotype numbers increased from about 20 to 38 without reaching significance. It was found that, in convalescent patients, 304 of 307 vaccine-specific clones were spike mono-reactive. Researchers looked at relatively few convalescent patients and had no early post-infection timepoints.

Described treatment: roughly 10-day PBMC culture with coronavirus spike peptide pools or control peptides (ViraFEST assay). Days 3 and 7 saw half the medium swapped for fresh IL-2 medium. V gene TRBV2 combines with J gene TRBJ2-7, with TRBD1 matching 8 bases. The receptor's source is a human donor who received a COVID-19 vaccine. Sample: CD4+ T cells from blood, cultured in vitro, taken before SARS-CoV-2 vaccination. In DNA, the CDR3 is TGTGCCAGCAGAATACCGGGACAGGAGGCGTACGAGCAGTACTTC. This codes for CASRIPGQEAYEQYF.